The T cell receptor (beta chain) under discussion was sequenced for a study of blood T cells in healthy people across ages. This clonotype was observed a handful of times. No antigen is known for it. Sample-barcoded 5' priming and a J-beta primer mix drove a second PCR of about 6 to 12 cycles. Via MiXCR, TCRdb re-called the 5' RACE reads, giving one row per CDR3 protein. The sample holds approximately 490,000 distinct CDR3 sequences, 24% seen once. Whole-study findings and limits: The unsorted PBMCs prevented any conclusive comparison of naive versus antigen-experienced cells.

Individuals who donated were healthy Caucasians from Russia aged roughly 6 to 95. The germline V gene has CDR1 DFQATT and CDR2 SNEGSKA (reference sequence). The CDR3 has 15 amino acids. V shed 6 bases and J 5 bases; nucleotides not matched to a gene: 11. This same sample was also part of a study on T cells of mothers and their children.

This receptor was obtained from a boy younger than 18 in good health. The chain is built from TRBV20-1 and TRBJ2-7; 12 bases agree with TRBD2. The sequenced material came from blood. The CDR3 loop reads CSATDLAGGIHEQYF. In nucleotides, the CDR3 is TGCAGTGCCACCGATCTAGCGGGGGGGATCCACGAGCAGTACTTC.